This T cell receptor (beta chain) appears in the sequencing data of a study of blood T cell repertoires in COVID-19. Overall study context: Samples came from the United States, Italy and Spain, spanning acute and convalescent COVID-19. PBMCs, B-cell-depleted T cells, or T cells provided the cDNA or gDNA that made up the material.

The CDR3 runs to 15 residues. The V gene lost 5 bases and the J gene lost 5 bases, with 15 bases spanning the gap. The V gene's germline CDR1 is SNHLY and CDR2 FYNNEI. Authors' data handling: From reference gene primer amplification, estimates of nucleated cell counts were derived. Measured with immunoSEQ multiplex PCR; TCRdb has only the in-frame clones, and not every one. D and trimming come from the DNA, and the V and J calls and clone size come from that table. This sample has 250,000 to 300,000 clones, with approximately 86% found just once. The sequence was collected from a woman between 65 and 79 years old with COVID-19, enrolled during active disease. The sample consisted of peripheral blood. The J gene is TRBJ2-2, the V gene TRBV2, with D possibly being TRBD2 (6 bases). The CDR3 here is CASSPRTRGTGELFF. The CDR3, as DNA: TGTGCCAGCAGTCCTCGAACCCGGGGGACCGGGGAGCTGTTTTTT.